This T cell receptor beta chain stems from a study of CD8+ T cells in alopecia areata. Background on the study: Treatment ran 6 to 18 months, with 6 months of follow-up afterward.

CDR1 is SGHDN and CDR2 is FVKESK in the germline V gene. CDR3 length equals 13 residues. Trimming pared 0 bases from V and 3 bases from J, leaving 5 bases between. RNA was extracted and reverse transcribed into cDNA as the sequencing template. The table came from immunoSEQ multiplex PCR; TCRdb's copy has only in-frame clones and leaves some out. There are around 140,000 clones in the sample; around 49% occur only once, and about 17% lies in the top ten. Peripheral blood and lesional scalp punch biopsies were taken from alopecia areata patients. The starting material was CD8+ T cells sorted from blood, obtained at week 0. The sequence was collected from a human donor with alopecia areata. V is TRBV14 and J is TRBJ2-5, with D unresolved. The CDR3 region is CASSQEAEETQYF. CDR3 bases: TGTGCCAGCAGCCAAGAGGCAGAAGAGACCCAGTACTTC.